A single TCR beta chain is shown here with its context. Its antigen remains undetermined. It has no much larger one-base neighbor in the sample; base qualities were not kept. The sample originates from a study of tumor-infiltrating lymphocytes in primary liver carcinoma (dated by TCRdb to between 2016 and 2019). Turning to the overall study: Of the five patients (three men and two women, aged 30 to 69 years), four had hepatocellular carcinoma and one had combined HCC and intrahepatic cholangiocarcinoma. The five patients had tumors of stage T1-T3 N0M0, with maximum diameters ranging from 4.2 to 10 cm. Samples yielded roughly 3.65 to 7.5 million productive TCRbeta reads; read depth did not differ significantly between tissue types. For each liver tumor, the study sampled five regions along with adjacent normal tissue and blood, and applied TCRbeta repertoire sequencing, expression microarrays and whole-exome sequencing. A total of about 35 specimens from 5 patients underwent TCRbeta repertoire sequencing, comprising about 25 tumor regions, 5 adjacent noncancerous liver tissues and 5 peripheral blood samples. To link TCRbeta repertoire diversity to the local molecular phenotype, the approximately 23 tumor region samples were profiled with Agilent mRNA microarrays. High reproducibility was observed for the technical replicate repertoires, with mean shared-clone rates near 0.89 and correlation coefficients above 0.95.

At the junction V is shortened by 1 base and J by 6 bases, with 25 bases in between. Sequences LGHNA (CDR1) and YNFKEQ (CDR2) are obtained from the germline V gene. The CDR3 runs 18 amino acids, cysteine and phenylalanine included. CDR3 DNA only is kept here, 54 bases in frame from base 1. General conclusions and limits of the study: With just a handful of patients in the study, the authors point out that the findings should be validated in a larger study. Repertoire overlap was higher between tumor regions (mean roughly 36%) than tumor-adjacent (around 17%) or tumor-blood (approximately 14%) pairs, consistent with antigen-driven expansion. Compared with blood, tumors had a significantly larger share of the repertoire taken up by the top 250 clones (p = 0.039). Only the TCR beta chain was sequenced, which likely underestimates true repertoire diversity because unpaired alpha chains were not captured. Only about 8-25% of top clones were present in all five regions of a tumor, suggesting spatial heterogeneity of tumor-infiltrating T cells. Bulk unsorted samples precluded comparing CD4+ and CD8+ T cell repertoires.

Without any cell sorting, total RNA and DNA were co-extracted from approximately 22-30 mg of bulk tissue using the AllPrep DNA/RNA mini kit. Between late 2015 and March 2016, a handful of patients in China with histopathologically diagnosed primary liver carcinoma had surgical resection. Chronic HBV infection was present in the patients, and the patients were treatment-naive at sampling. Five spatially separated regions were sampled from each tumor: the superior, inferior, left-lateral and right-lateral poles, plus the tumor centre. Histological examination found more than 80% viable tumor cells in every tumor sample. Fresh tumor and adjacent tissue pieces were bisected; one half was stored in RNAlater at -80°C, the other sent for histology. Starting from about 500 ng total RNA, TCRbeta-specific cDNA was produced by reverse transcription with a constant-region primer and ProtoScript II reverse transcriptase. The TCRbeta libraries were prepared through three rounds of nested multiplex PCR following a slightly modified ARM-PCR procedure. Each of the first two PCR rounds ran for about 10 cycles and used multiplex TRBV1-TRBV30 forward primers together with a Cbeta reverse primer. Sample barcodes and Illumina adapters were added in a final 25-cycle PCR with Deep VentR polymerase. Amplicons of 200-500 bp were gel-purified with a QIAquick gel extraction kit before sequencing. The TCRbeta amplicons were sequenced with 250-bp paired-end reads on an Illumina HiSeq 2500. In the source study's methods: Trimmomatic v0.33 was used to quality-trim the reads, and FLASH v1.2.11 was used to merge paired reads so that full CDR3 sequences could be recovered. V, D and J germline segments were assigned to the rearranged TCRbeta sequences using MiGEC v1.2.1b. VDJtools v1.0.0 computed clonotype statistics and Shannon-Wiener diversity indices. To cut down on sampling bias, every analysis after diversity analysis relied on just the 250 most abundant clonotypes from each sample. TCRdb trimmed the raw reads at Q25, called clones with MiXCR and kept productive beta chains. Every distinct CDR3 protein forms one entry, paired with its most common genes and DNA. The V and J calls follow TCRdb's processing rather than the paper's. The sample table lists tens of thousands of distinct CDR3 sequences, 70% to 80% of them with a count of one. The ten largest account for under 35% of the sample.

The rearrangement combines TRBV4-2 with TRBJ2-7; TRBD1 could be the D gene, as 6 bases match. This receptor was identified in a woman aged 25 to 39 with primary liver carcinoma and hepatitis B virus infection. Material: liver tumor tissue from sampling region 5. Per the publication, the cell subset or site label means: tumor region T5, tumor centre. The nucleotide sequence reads TGTGCCAGCAGCCAAGGACACCTAGGACAAGGGGGACCGCGCGAGCAGTACTTC. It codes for CASSQGHLGQGGPREQYF.